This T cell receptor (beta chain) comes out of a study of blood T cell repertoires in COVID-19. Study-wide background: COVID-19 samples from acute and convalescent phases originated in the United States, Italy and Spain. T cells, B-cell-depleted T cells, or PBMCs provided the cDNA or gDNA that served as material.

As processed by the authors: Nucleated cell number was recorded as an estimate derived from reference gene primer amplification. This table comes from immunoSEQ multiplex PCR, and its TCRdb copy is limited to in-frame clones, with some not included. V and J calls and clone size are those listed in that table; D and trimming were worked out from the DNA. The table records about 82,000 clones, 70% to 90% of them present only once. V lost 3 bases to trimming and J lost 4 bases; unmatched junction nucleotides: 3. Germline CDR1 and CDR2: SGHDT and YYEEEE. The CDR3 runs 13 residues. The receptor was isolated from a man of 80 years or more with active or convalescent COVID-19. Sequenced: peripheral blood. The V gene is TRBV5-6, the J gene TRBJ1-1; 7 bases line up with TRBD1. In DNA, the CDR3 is TGTGCCAGCAGCTACACAGGGGTCACTGAAGCTTTCTTT. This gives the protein CASSYTGVTEAFF.